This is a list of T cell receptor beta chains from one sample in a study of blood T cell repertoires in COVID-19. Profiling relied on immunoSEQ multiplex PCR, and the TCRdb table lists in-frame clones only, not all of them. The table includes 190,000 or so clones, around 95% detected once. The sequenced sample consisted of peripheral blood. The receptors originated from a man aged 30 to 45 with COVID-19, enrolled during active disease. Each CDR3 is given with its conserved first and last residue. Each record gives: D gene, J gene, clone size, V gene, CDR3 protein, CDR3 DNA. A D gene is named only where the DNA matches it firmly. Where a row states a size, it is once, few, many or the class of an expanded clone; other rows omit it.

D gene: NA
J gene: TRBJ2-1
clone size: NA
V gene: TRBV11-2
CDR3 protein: CASSLALYSDSYNEQFF
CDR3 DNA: TGTGCCAGCAGCTTAGCCCTCTATAGTGACAGCTACAATGAGCAGTTCTTC

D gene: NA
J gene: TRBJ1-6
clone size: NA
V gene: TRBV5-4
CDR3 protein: CASSLRGKDSPLHF
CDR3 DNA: TGTGCCAGCAGCCTCCGCGGGAAAGATTCACCCCTCCACTTT

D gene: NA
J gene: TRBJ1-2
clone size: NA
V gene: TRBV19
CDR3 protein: CASNVMGGGYTF
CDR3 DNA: TGTGCCAGTAACGTGATGGGCGGGGGCTACACCTTC

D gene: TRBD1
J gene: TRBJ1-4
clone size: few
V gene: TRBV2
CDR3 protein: CASSERYWQGARDEKLFF
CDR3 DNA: TGTGCCAGCAGTGAACGATATTGGCAGGGGGCTAGGGATGAAAAACTGTTTTTT

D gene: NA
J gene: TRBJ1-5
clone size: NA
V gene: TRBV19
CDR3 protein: CASSIVRDKGLYNQPQHF
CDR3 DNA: TGTGCCAGTAGTATAGTTCGGGACAAAGGGCTTTACAATCAGCCCCAGCATTTT

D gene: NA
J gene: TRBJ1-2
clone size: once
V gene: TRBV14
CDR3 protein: CASSHAPPNYGYTF
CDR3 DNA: TGTGCCAGCAGCCATGCGCCTCCTAACTATGGCTACACCTTC

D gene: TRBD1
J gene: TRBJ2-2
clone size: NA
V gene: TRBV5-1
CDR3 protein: CASSPRTGELFF
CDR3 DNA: TGCGCCAGCAGCCCGCGGACAGGTGAGCTGTTTTTT

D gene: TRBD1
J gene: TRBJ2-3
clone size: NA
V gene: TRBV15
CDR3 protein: CATSGRQGPSTDTQYF
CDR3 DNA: TGTGCCACCAGCGGGCGACAGGGCCCTAGCACAGATACGCAGTATTTT

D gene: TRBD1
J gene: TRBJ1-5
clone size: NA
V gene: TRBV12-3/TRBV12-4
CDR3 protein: CASTRTGSGPQHF
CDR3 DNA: TGTGCCAGCACCCGGACAGGGTCGGGGCCCCAGCATTTT

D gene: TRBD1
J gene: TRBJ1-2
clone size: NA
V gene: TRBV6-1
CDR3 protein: CASSEGAGGNYTF
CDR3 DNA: TGTGCCAGCAGTGAAGGGGCAGGGGGAAACTACACCTTC

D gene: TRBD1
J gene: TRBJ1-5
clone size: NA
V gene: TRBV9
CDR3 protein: CASSVGQGFNQPQHF
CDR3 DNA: TGTGCCAGCAGCGTAGGACAGGGGTTCAATCAGCCCCAGCATTTT

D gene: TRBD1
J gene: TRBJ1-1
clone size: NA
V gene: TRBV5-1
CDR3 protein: CASSDRQGAGNTEAFF
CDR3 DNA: TGCGCCAGCAGCGATAGACAGGGGGCAGGGAACACTGAAGCTTTCTTT

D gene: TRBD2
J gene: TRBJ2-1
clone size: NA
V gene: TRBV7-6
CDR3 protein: CASTLGTSGGPSSYNEQFF
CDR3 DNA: TGTGCCAGCACCCTAGGGACTAGCGGGGGCCCCAGCTCCTACAATGAGCAGTTCTTC

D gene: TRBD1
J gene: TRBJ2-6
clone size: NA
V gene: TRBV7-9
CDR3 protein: CASSLRTGGSSGANVLTF
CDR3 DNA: TGTGCCAGCAGCTTACGGACAGGGGGAAGCTCTGGGGCCAACGTCCTGACTTTC

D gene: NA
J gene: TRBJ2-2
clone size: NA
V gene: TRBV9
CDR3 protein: CASSVLQGNDGELFF
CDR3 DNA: TGTGCCAGCAGCGTTCTACAGGGTAATGACGGGGAGCTGTTTTTT

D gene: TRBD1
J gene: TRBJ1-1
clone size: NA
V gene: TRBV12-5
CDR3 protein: CASGLGQGGAEAFF
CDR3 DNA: TGTGCTAGTGGTTTGGGACAGGGAGGAGCTGAAGCTTTCTTT

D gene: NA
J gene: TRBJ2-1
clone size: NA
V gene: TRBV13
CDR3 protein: CASSLWEVNEQFF
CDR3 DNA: TGTGCCAGCAGCTTATGGGAGGTAAATGAGCAGTTCTTC

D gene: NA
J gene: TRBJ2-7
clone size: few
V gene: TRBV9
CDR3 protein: CASSVEIRDEQYF
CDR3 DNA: TGTGCCAGCAGCGTAGAGATCCGCGACGAGCAGTACTTC

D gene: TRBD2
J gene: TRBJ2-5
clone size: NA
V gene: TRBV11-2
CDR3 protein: CASSLRGGIETQYF
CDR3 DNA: TGTGCCAGCAGCTTACGGGGAGGGATCGAGACCCAGTACTTC

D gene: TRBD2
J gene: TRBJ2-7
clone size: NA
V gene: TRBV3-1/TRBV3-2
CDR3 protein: CASSQGVAGTYEQYF
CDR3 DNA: TGTGCCAGCAGCCAAGGGGTAGCGGGAACCTACGAGCAGTACTTC

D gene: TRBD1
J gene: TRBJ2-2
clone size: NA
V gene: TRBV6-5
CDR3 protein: CASSWKGATGELFF
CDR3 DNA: TGTGCCAGCAGTTGGAAGGGGGCGACCGGGGAGCTGTTTTTT

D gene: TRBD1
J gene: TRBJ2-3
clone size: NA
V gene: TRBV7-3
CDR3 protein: CASSKGTGVGTDTQYF
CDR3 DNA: TGTGCCAGCAGCAAAGGGACAGGGGTGGGCACAGATACGCAGTATTTT

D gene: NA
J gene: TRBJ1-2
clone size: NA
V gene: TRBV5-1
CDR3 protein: CASSALGGFNGYTF
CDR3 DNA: TGCGCCAGTAGCGCACTTGGGGGCTTCAATGGCTACACCTTC

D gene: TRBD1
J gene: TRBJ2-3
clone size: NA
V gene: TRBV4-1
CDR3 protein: CASSPDREFSDTQYF
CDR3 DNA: TGCGCCAGCAGCCCCGACAGGGAGTTTTCAGATACGCAGTATTTT

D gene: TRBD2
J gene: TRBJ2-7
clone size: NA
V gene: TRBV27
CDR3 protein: CASSSSAGVTREQYF
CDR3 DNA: TGTGCCAGCAGTTCTTCTGCGGGGGTTACTAGGGAGCAGTACTTC

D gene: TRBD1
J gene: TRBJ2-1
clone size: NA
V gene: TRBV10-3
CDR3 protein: CAYQTGTGGYNEQFF
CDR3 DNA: TGTGCCTACCAGACCGGGACAGGGGGCTACAATGAGCAGTTCTTC

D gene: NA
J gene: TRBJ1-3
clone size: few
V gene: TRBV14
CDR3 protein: CASSLNAGATGNTIYF
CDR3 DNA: TGTGCCAGCAGCCTCAACGCAGGGGCAACTGGAAACACCATATATTTT

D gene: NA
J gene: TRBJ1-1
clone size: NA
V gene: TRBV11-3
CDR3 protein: CASSVKGTRSTEAFF
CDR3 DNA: TGTGCCAGCAGCGTGAAGGGGACTCGGAGCACTGAAGCTTTCTTT

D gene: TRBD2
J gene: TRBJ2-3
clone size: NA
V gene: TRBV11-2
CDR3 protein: CASSSGGASNTDTQYF
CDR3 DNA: TGTGCCAGCAGCTCCGGGGGGGCCTCGAACACAGATACGCAGTATTTT

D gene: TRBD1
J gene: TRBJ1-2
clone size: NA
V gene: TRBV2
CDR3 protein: CASSYDRGDGYTF
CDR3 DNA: TGTGCCAGCAGTTATGACAGGGGGGATGGCTACACCTTC

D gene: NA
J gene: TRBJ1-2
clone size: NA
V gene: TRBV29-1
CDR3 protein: CSAGGGSYGYTF
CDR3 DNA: TGCAGCGCCGGCGGGGGCTCTTATGGCTACACCTTC

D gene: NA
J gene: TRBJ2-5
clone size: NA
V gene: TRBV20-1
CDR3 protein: CSASAGVIDAPGVIQYF
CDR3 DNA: TGCAGTGCTAGTGCAGGGGTTATCGATGCCCCCGGGGTGATCCAGTACTTC

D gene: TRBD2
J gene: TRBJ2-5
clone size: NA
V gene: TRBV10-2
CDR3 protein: CASSEGVGGGRETQYF
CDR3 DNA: TGCGCCAGCAGTGAGGGGGTAGGCGGGGGGAGAGAGACCCAGTACTTC

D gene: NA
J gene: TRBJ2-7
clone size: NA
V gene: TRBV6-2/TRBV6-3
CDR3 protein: CASSPGTNYEQYF
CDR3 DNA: TGTGCCAGCAGCCCCGGGACAAACTACGAGCAGTACTTC

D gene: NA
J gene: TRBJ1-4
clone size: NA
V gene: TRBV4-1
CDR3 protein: CASSQVSGTNEKLFF
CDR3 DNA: TGCGCCAGCAGCCAAGTTTCCGGGACTAATGAAAAACTGTTTTTT

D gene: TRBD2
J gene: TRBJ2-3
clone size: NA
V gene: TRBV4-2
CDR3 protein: CASSQADGGARTTQYF
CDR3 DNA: TGTGCCAGCAGCCAGGCCGACGGGGGGGCAAGGACTACGCAGTATTTT

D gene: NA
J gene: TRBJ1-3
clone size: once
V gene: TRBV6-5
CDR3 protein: CASRPTGSSGNTIYF
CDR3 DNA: TGTGCCAGCAGGCCTACAGGGTCCTCCGGAAACACCATATATTTT

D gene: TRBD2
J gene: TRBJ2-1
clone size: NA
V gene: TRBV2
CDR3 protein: CASSAGTSGVYSYNEQFF
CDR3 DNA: TGTGCCAGCAGTGCAGGGACTAGCGGGGTCTACTCCTACAATGAGCAGTTCTTC

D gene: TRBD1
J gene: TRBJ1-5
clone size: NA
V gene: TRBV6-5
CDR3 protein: CASRQGQGYQPQHF
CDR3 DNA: TGTGCCAGCAGGCAGGGACAGGGGTATCAGCCCCAGCATTTT

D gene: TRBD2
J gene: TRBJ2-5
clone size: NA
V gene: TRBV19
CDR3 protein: CASREGTSVQETQYF
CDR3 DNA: TGTGCCAGTAGGGAAGGGACTAGCGTTCAAGAGACCCAGTACTTC

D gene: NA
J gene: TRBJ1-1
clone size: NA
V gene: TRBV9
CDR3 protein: CASSVPDSTEAFF
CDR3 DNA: TGTGCCAGCAGCGTACCAGACAGCACTGAAGCTTTCTTT

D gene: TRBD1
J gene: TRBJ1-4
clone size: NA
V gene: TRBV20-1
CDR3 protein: CSASLARGHEKLFF
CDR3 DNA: TGCAGTGCTAGTTTGGCCAGGGGGCATGAAAAACTGTTTTTT

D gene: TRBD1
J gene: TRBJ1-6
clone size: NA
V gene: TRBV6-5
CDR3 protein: CASSSGQGILFSPLHF
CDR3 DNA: TGTGCCAGCAGTTCGGGACAGGGGATATTATTTTCACCCCTCCACTTT

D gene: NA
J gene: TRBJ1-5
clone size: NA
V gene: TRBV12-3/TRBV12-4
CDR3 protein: CASSPREYQPQHF
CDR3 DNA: TGTGCCAGCAGTCCGAGGGAGTATCAGCCCCAGCATTTT

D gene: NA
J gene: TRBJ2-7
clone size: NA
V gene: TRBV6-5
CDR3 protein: CASANQLYEQYF
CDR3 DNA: TGTGCCAGCGCTAACCAACTCTACGAGCAGTACTTC

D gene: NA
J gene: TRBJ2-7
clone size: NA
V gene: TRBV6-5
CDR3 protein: CASRALKAGSYEQYF
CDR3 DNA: TGTGCCAGCAGAGCCCTAAAGGCGGGCTCCTACGAGCAGTACTTC